The text below deals with one T cell receptor (beta chain). The sample is drawn from a study of low-dose radiotherapy and immunotherapy resistance in tumors. With 4 bases clipped from V and 5 bases from J, the junction kept 0 bases outside the gene matches. This CDR3 is built from 12 residues. CDR1 SGHTA and CDR2 FQGNSA come from the germline V gene. The time point is: after trial treatment. This sample's treatment: LDRT plus nivolumab, ipilimumab, low-dose cyclophosphamide and aspirin (RACIN trial). Donors received a regimen that comprised nivolumab, ipilimumab, aspirin, low-dose cyclophosphamide and low-dose radiotherapy. Alpha and beta chains were covered, as first-strand cDNA relied on TRAV- and TRBV-specific primers. TCRs were amplified for roughly 20 PCR cycles with a constant-region primer and V-primer adapter. TCRdb called the reads again in MiXCR, with one record for every CDR3 protein. The sample has some 100,000 distinct CDR3 sequences; less than 25% are singletons.

This receptor was obtained from a male donor with prostate cancer. This sequence joins TRBV7-2 and TRBJ2-5; 8 positions match TRBD1. Material: PBMCs, obtained after low-dose radiotherapy plus immunotherapy. CDR3 protein: CASSWTGETQYF. The CDR3 coding sequence is TGTGCCAGCAGCTGGACAGGGGAGACCCAGTACTTC. The full variable domain, rest sourced from reference TRBV7-2 and TRBJ2-5, is GAGVSQSPSNKVTEKGKDVELRCDPISGHTALYWYRQSLGQGLEFLIYFQGNSAPDKSGLPSDRFSAERTGGSVSTLTIQRTQQEDSAVYLCASSWTGETQYFGPGTRLLVL.